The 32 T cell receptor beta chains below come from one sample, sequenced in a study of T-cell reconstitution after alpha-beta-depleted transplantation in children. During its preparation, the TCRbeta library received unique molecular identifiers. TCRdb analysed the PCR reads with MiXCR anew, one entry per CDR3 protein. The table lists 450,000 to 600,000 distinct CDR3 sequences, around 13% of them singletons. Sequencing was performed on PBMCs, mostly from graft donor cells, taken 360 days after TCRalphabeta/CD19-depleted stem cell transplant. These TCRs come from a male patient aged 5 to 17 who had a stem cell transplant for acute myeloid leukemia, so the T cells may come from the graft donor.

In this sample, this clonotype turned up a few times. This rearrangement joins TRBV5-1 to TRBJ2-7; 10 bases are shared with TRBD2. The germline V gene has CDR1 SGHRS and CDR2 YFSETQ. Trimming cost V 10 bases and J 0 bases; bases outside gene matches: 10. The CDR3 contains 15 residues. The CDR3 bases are TGCGCCTCCCGACCGGGGACTAGCGTCTCCTACGAGCAGTACTTC. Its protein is CASRPGTSVSYEQYF.

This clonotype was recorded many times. CDR3 DNA sequence: TGTGCCAGCAGTTATCAGGGGGCGGCGAACACTGAAGCTTTCTTT. Translating gives CASSYQGAANTEAFF. J is TRBJ1-1 and V is TRBV12-3 or TRBV12-4; 8 bases align to TRBD1. The CDR3 is made up of 15 amino acids. The ends lost 4 bases at V and 1 base at J; junction bases unmatched: 5.

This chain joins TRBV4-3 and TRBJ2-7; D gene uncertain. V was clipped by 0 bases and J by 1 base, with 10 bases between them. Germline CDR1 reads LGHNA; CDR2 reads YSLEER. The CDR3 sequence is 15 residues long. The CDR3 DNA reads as TGCGCCAGCAGCCAAGATGTAGGGCAATCCTACGAGCAGTACTTC. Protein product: CASSQDVGQSYEQYF.

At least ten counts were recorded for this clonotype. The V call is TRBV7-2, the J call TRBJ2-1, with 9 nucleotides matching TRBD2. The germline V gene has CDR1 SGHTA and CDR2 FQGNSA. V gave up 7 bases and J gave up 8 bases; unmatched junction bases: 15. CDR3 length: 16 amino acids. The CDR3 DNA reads TGTGCCAGCACCACAAAGGGGGCTAGCGGGAAGGATGAGCAGTTCTTC. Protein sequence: CASTTKGASGKDEQFF.

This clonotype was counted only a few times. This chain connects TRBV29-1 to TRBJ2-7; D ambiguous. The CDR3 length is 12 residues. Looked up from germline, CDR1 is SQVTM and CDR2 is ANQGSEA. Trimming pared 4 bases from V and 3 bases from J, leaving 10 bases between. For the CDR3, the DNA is TGCAGCGTTGTCAGAGGCGGCTACGAGCAGTACTTC. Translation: CSVVRGGYEQYF.

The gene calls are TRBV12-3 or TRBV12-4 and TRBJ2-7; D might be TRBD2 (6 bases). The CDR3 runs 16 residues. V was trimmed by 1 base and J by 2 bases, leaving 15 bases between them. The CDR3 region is CASSLEVGTGAYEQYF. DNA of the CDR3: TGTGCCAGCAGTTTAGAAGTCGGGACGGGGGCCTACGAGCAGTACTTC.

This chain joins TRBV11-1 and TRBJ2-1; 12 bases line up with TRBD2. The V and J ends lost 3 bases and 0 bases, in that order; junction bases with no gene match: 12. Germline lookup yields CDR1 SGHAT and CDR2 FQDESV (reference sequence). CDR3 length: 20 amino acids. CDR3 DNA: TGTGCCAGCAGCTTTACGGCTAGCGGGAGGGTTATTAGCTCCTACAATGAGCAGTTCTTC. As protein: CASSFTASGRVISSYNEQFF.

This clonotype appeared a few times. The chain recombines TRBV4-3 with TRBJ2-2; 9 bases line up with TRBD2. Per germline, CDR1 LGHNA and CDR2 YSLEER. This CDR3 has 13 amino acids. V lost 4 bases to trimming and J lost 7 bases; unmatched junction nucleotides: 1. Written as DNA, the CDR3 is TGCGCCAGCAGCCCACTAGCGGGCGGGGAGCTGTTTTTT. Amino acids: CASSPLAGGELFF.

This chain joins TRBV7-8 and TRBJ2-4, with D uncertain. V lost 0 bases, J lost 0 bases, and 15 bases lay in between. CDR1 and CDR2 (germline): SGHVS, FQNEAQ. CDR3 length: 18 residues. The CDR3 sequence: CASSLALIGTLAKNIQYF. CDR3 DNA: TGTGCCAGCAGCTTAGCGCTAATAGGCACCTTAGCCAAAAACATTCAGTACTTC. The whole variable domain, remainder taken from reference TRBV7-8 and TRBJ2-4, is GAGVSQSPRYKVAKRGQDVALRCDPISGHVSLFWYQQALGQGPEFLTYFQNEAQLDKSGLPSDRFFAERPEGSVSTLKIQRTQQEDSAVYLCASSLALIGTLAKNIQYFGAGTRLSVL.

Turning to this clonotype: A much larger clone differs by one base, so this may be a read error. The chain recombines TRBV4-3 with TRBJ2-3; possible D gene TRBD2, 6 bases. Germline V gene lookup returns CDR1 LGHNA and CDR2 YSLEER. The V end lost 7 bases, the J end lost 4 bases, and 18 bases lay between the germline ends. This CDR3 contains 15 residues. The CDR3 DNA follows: TGCGCCAGCATCCTTGGGTCGTGGGGGGCAGATACGCAGTATTTT. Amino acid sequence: CASILGSWGADTQYF.

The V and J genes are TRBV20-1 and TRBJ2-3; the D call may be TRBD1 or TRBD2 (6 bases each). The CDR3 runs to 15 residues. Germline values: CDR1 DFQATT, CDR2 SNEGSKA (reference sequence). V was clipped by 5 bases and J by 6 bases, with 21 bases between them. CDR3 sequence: CSAPIGGSFMDTQYF. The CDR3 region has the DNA TGCAGTGCTCCGATAGGGGGGTCGTTTATGGATACGCAGTATTTT.

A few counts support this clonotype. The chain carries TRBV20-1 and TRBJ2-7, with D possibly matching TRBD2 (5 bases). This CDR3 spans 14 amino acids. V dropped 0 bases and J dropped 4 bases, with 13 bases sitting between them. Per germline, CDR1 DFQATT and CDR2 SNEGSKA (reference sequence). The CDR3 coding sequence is TGCAGTGCTAGAGATAGGAGGCTGAATTACGAGCAGTACTTC. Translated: CSARDRRLNYEQYF.

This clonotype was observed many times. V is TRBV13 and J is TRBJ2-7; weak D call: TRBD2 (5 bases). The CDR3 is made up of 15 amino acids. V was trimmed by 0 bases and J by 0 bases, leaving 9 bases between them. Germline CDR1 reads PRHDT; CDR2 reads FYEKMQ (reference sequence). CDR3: CASSLGGVSSYEQYF. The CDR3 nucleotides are TGTGCCAGCAGCTTAGGCGGGGTCAGCTCCTACGAGCAGTACTTC.

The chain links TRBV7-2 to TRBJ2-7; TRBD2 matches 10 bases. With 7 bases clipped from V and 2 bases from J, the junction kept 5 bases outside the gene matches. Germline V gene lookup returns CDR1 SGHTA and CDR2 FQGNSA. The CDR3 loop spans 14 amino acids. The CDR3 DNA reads TGTGCCAGCACCACCGGGACTAGCGCCTACGAGCAGTACTTC. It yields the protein CASTTGTSAYEQYF.

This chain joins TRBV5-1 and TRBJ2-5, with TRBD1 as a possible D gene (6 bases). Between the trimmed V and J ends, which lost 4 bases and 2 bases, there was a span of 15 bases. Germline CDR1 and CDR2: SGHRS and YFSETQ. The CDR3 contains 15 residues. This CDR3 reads CASSLHGQWQETQYF. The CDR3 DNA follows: TGCGCCAGCAGCCTACATGGACAGTGGCAAGAGACCCAGTACTTC.

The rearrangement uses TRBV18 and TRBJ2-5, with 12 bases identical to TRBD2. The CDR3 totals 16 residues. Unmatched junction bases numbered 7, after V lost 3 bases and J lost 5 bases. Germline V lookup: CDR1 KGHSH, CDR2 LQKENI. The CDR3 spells CASSPQTSGSAETQYF. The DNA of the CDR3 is TGTGCCAGCTCACCCCAGACTAGCGGGAGTGCGGAGACCCAGTACTTC.

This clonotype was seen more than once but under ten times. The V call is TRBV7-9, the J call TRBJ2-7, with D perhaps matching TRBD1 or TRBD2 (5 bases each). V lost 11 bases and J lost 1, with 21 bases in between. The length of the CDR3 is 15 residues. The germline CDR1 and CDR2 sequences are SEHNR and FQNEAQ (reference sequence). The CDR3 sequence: CAGAETGGTSYEQYF. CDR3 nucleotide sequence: TGTGCCGGCGCCGAGACTGGGGGAACTTCCTACGAGCAGTACTTC.

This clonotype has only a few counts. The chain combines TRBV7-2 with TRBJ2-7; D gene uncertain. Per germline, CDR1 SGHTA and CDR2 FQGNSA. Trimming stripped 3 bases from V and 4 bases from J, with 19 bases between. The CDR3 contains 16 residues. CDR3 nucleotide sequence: TGTGCCAGCAGCTTGGCTACCAGAACGAAAAGATACGAGCAGTACTTC. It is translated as CASSLATRTKRYEQYF.

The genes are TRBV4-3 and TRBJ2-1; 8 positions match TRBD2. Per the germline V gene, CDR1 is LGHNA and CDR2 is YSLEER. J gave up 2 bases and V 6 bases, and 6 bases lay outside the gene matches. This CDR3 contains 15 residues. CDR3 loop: CASSLGRAPYNEQFF. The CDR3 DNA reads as TGCGCCAGCAGTCTCGGGAGGGCCCCCTACAATGAGCAGTTCTTC.

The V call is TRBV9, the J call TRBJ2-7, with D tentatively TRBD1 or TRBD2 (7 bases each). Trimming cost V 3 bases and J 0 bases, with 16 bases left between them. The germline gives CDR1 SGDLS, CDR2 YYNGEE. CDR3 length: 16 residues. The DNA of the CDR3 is TGTGCCAGCAGCGCAGGGGGGGGGACAGCCTCCTACGAGCAGTACTTC. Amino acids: CASSAGGGTASYEQYF.

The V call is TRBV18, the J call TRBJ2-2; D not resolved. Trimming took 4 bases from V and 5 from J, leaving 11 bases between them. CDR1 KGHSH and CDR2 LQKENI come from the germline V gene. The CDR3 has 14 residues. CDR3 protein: CASSLLEQTGELFF. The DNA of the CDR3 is TGTGCCAGCTCACTTCTCGAACAGACCGGGGAGCTGTTTTTT.

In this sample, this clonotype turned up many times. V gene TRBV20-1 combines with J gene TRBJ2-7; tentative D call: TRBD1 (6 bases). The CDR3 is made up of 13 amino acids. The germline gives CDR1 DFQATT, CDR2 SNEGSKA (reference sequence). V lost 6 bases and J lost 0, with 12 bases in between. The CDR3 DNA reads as TGCAGTGCCTTTGACAGGATCTCCTACGAGCAGTACTTC. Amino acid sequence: CSAFDRISYEQYF.

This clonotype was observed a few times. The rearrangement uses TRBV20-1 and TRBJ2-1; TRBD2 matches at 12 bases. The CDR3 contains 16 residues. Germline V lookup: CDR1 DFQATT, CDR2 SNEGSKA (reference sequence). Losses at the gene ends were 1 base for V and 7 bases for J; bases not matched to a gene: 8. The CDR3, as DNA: TGCAGTGCTAGAGTGTCTAGCGGGAGGGTATTGAATGAGCAGTTCTTC. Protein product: CSARVSSGRVLNEQFF.

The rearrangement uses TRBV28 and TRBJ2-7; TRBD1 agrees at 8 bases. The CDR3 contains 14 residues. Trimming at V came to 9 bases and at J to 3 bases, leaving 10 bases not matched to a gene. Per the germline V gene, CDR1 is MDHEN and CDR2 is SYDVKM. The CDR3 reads CASRTGIISYEQYF. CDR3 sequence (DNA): TGTGCCAGTCGGACAGGGATTATTAGCTACGAGCAGTACTTC.

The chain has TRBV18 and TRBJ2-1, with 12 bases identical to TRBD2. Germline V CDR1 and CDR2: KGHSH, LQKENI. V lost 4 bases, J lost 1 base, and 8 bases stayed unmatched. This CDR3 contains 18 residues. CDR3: CASSRLAGEEESYNEQFF. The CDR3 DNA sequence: TGTGCCAGCTCACGACTAGCGGGAGAGGAAGAGTCCTACAATGAGCAGTTCTTC.

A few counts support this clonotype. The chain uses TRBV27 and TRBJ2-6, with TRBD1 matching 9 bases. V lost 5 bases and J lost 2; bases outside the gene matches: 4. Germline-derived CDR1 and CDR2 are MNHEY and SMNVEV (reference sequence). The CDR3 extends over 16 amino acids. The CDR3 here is CASSRQGGAGANVLTF. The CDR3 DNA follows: TGTGCCAGCAGTCGACAGGGGGGCGCTGGGGCCAACGTCCTGACTTTC.

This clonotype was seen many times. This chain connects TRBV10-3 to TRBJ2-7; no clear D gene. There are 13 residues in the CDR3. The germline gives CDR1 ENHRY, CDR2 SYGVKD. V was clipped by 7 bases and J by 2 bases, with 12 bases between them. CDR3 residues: CAIIDVGTYEQYF. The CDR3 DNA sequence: TGTGCCATCATCGATGTTGGGACCTACGAGCAGTACTTC.

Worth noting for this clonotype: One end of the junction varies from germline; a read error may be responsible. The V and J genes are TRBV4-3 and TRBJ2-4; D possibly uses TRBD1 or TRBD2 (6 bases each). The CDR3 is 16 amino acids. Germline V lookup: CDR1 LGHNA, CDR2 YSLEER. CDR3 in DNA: TGCGCCAGCAGACAAGGGGGACTCCTAGCCAAAAACATTCAGTACTTC. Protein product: CASRQGGLLAKNIQYF.

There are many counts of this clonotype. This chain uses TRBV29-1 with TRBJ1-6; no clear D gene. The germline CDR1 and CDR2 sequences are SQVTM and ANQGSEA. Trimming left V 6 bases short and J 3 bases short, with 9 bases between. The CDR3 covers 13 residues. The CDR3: CSVLLDYNSPLHF. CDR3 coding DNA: TGCAGCGTCCTACTCGACTATAATTCACCCCTCCACTTT. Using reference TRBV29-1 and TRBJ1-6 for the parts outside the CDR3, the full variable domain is SAVISQKPSRDICQRGTSLTIQCQVDSQVTMMFWYRQQPGQSLTLIATANQGSEATYESGFVIDKFPISRPNLTFSTLTVSNMSPEDSSIYLCSVLLDYNSPLHFGNGTRLTVT.

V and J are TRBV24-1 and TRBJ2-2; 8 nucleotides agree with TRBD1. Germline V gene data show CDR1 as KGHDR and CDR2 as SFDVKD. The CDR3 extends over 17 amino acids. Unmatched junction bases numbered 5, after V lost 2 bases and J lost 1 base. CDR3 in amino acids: CATSDWTGYQNTGELFF. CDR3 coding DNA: TGTGCCACCAGTGATTGGACAGGGTATCAGAACACCGGGGAGCTGTTTTTT.

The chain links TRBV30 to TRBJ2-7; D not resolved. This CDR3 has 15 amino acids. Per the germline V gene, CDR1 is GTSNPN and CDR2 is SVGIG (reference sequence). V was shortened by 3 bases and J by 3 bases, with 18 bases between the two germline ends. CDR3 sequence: CAWSDPREPFYEQYF. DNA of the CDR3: TGTGCCTGGAGCGATCCCCGAGAACCTTTCTACGAGCAGTACTTC.

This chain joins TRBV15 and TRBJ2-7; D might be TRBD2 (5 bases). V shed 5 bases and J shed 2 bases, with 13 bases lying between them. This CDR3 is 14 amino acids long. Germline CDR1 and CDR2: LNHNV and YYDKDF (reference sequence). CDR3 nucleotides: TGTGCCACCAGCCGTGACGGGATTCCCTACGAGCAGTACTTC. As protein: CATSRDGIPYEQYF.